What follows are 32 T cell receptor beta chains derived from one specimen sequenced in a study of cytomegalovirus exposure and HLA in healthy donors. The primer mix had 60 Vbeta and 13 Jbeta primers. TCRdb's copy holds only in-frame clones and misses some; the assay was immunoSEQ multiplex PCR. Among 110,000 to 150,000 clones listed, more than 7.5% were seen once. Sequenced sample: PBMCs. Receptor source: a man between 45 and 60 years old in good health and CMV-seronegative.

This chain links TRBV7-9 with TRBJ1-2, with TRBD1 matching over 9 bases. Germline V lookup: CDR1 SEHNR, CDR2 FQNEAQ (reference sequence). This CDR3 has 16 amino acids. With V trimmed by 5 bases and J by 0 bases, 7 bases remained unmatched. CDR3 nucleotide sequence: TGTGCCAGCAGCAAGGGACAGGGCACAACTAACTATGGCTACACCTTC. It specifies CASSKGQGTTNYGYTF.

Concerning this clone: The sample holds other DNA sequences that translate to the same CDR3. The chain uses TRBV5-1 and TRBJ2-5; perhaps TRBD1 as D (6 bases). The CDR3 sequence is 14 residues long. Trimming removed 4 bases from V and 1 base from J, with 11 bases in between. Germline CDR1 reads SGHRS; CDR2 reads YFSETQ. In DNA, the CDR3 is TGCGCCAGCAGCCCTGGGACACTCCAAGAGACCCAGTACTTC. Residues: CASSPGTLQETQYF. Looking up the rest from reference TRBV5-1 and TRBJ2-5 gives the full variable domain: KAGVTQTPRYLIKTRGQQVTLSCSPISGHRSVSWYQQTPGQGLQFLFEYFSETQRNKGNFPGRFSGRQFSNSRSEMNVSTLELGDSALYLCASSPGTLQETQYFGPGTRLLVL.

DNA of the CDR3: TGTGCCTGGAGTACTTGGACTAGCGGGGGGGCTAGCACAGATACGCAGTATTTT. Encoded protein: CAWSTWTSGGASTDTQYF. The chain combines TRBV30 with TRBJ2-3; 15 bases line up with TRBD2. There are 18 residues in the CDR3. The V gene end was trimmed by 2 bases and the J gene end by 0 bases; junction bases not matched to a gene: 6. The germline gives CDR1 GTSNPN, CDR2 SVGIG (reference sequence).

This clone has just a few counts. For the CDR3, the DNA is TGTGCCTGGAGTGTACTAGTCTCAAATTCACCCCTCCACTTT. Protein sequence: CAWSVLVSNSPLHF. The chain carries TRBV30 and TRBJ1-6; D remains unclear. CDR1 is GTSNPN and CDR2 is SVGIG in the germline V gene (reference sequence). V was clipped by 0 bases and J by 7 bases, with 10 bases between them. CDR3 length: 14 amino acids.

Worth noting for this clone: A much more abundant neighbour one base away suggests this may be a read error. The chain couples TRBV29-1 to TRBJ2-3; 7 nucleotides match TRBD2. Matching the DNA end better, TRBJ2-5 makes the J call doubtful. Per the germline V gene, CDR1 is SQVTM and CDR2 is ANQGSEA. The CDR3 length is 15 residues. CDR3 DNA: TGCAGCGTTGATGGGGTGGGGGGGAGGCAAGAGACCCAGTACTTC. Amino acids: CSVDGVGGRQETQYF.

This clone was seen more than once but under ten times. The V gene is TRBV4-1, the J gene TRBJ1-5; TRBD1 is a possible D gene (5 bases). The germline CDR1 and CDR2 sequences are MGHRA and YSYEKL. V was shortened by 0 bases and J by 6 bases, with 12 bases between the two germline ends. The CDR3 is 15 amino acids. Here the CDR3 reads CASSQEVVGAQPQHF. CDR3 in DNA: TGCGCCAGCAGCCAAGAGGTGGTTGGGGCTCAGCCCCAGCATTTT.

This clone came up a few times. J is TRBJ2-7 and V is TRBV5-1, with a possible D match to TRBD2 (5 bases). Germline V gives CDR1 SGHRS, CDR2 YFSETQ. Trimming pared 1 base from V and 2 bases from J, leaving 10 bases between. The CDR3 contains 14 residues. The CDR3 region is CASSLILGTYEQYF. The CDR3 DNA sequence: TGCGCCAGCAGCTTGATTCTCGGGACCTACGAGCAGTACTTC.

Written as DNA, the CDR3 is TGTGCCGGCCGGCGGGGGGGATCGGGCGGGGAGCTGTTTTTT. Translation: CAGRRGGSGGELFF. The V gene is TRBV11-2, the J gene TRBJ2-2, with 9 bases aligning to TRBD2. The CDR3 totals 14 residues. The V and J ends lost 11 bases and 7 bases, in that order; junction bases with no gene match: 11. The germline gives CDR1 SGHAT, CDR2 FQNNGV.

This clone has more than one count but fewer than ten. At the DNA level, this CDR3 is encoded by other sequences in the same sample as well. V is TRBV6-1 and J is TRBJ2-5; 11 nucleotides match TRBD1. J lost 5 bases, V lost 7 bases, and 9 bases had no gene match. The CDR3 has 15 residues. CDR1 and CDR2 from the germline V gene are MNHNS and SASEGT. The CDR3 reads CASMRGQGDSETQYF. CDR3 sequence (DNA): TGTGCCAGCATGAGGGGACAGGGGGATTCGGAGACCCAGTACTTC.

This clone was seen more than once but under ten times. The chain carries TRBV6-5 and TRBJ2-7; 9 bases match TRBD1. V shed 7 bases, J shed 4 bases, and the junction held 11 bases outside the gene matches. Germline loops: CDR1 MNHEY, CDR2 SVGAGI. This CDR3 is 15 amino acids long. The CDR3 DNA is TGTGCCAGCACTGCAGCCGGGACAGGGAAATACGAGCAGTACTTC. It encodes CASTAAGTGKYEQYF.

This clone was picked up a small number of times. V gene TRBV29-1 combines with J gene TRBJ2-3; D gene ambiguous. The V gene lost 3 bases and the J gene lost 7 bases, with 8 bases spanning the gap. Germline V gives CDR1 SQVTM, CDR2 ANQGSEA. This CDR3 contains 11 residues. The CDR3: CSVEMAYTQYF. DNA of the CDR3: TGCAGCGTTGAGATGGCTTATACGCAGTATTTT.

This clone was detected a few times. The V and J genes are TRBV6-6 and TRBJ2-3; 9 nucleotides agree with TRBD2. The germline CDR1 and CDR2 sequences are MNHNY and SVGAGI (reference sequence). The CDR3 consists of 15 residues. Losses at the gene ends were 7 bases for V and 6 bases for J; bases not matched to a gene: 11. Here the CDR3 reads CASTRGGREADTQYF. The CDR3 DNA reads TGTGCCAGCACGCGGGGGGGACGCGAGGCTGATACGCAGTATTTT.

The CDR3 is CASSLRLAGVETQYF. CDR3 nucleotide sequence: TGTGCCAGCAGTTTACGGCTAGCGGGAGTAGAGACCCAGTACTTC. This rearrangement joins TRBV28 to TRBJ2-5; 10 bases fit TRBD2. The germline gives CDR1 MDHEN, CDR2 SYDVKM. The V segment lost 2 bases and the J segment 4 bases; nucleotides outside the gene matches: 4. This CDR3 spans 15 amino acids.

Only a few counts were recorded for this clone. The chain uses TRBV7-2 and TRBJ2-2; a weak D match, TRBD2 (5 bases). Trimming removed 4 bases from V and 8 bases from J, with 11 bases in between. The germline V gene has CDR1 SGHTA and CDR2 FQGNSA. The length of the CDR3 is 13 residues. In DNA form, the CDR3 reads TGTGCCAGCAGCTCTATTGGGGAGGGGGAGCTGTTTTTT. Its protein is CASSSIGEGELFF.

This chain joins TRBV19 and TRBJ1-3; TRBD1 agrees at 9 bases. The V and J ends lost 6 bases and 9 bases, in that order; junction bases with no gene match: 9. CDR1 and CDR2 from the germline V gene are LNHDA and SQIVND (reference sequence). This CDR3 has 14 residues. CDR3 sequence (DNA): TGTGCCAGTAGCCAAAGTGGACAGGGGTTCACCATATATTTT. Translating gives CASSQSGQGFTIYF.

This clone was detected a few times. The CDR3 sequence: CASSFGLGSNEKLFF. Written as DNA, the CDR3 is TGTGCCAGCAGTTTCGGACTCGGTAGTAATGAAAAACTGTTTTTT. V and J are TRBV27 and TRBJ1-4; no reliable D call. This CDR3 has 15 amino acids. Germline CDR1 MNHEY, CDR2 SMNVEV (reference sequence). V shed 3 bases and J shed 4 bases, with 12 bases lying between them. Combining the CDR3 with reference TRBV27 and TRBJ1-4 gives the whole variable domain EAQVTQNPRYLITVTGKKLTVTCSQNMNHEYMSWYRQDPGLGLRQIYYSMNVEVTDKGDVPEGYKVSRKEKRNFPLILESPSPNQTSLYFCASSFGLGSNEKLFFGSGTQLSVL.

This clone has a handful of counts. This chain links TRBV5-6 with TRBJ1-2, with 7 bases matching TRBD1. CDR3 length equals 14 residues. Germline trimming cut 4 bases from V and 2 bases from J; bases unmatched to any gene: 5. CDR1 and CDR2 from the germline V gene are SGHDT and YYEEEE. CDR3 amino acids: CASSGPTGNYGYTF. The DNA of the CDR3 is TGTGCCAGCAGCGGACCGACAGGGAACTATGGCTACACCTTC.

V usage is TRBV27 and J usage is TRBJ2-5; perhaps TRBD2 as D (5 bases). Germline V lookup: CDR1 MNHEY, CDR2 SMNVEV (reference sequence). V dropped 8 bases and J dropped 1 base, with 17 bases sitting between them. This CDR3 is 15 amino acids long. In nucleotides, the CDR3 is TGTGCCAGCTCCCTGGGCTCCCGGGGCCAAGAGACCCAGTACTTC. As protein: CASSLGSRGQETQYF.

V and J are TRBV5-1 and TRBJ2-1, with TRBD2 matching over 11 bases. The J segment lost 9 bases and the V segment lost 5 bases, leaving 7 bases of the junction unmatched. The CDR3 length is 14 residues. Germline CDR1 SGHRS, CDR2 YFSETQ. Here the CDR3 DNA reads TGCGCCAGCAGACTAGCGGGAGATAGCTTTGAGCAGTTCTTC. The encoded protein is CASRLAGDSFEQFF.

The chain carries TRBV5-1 and TRBJ2-7; D may be TRBD1 (5 bases). V was shortened by 2 bases and J by 0 bases, with 6 bases between the two germline ends. This CDR3 region has 13 residues. Germline V gives CDR1 SGHRS, CDR2 YFSETQ. As DNA, the CDR3 is TGCGCCAGCAGCTTAGGGGCCTCCTACGAGCAGTACTTC. Amino acids: CASSLGASYEQYF.

In its sample, this clone was seen a few times. This sequence joins TRBV6-1 and TRBJ2-1; TRBD2 is a possible D gene (5 bases). Germline CDR1 is MNHNS and CDR2 is SASEGT. CDR3 length equals 15 residues. Trimming removed 2 bases at V and 4 bases at J, with 12 bases between. This CDR3 is CASSERGGRYNEQFF. In nucleotides, the CDR3 is TGTGCCAGCAGTGAAAGAGGAGGCAGGTACAATGAGCAGTTCTTC.

CDR3 residues: CPRGHGTEAFF. The CDR3 DNA reads TGTCCTAGGGGTCACGGCACTGAAGCTTTCTTT. V and J are TRBV6-4 and TRBJ1-1; maybe TRBD1 (5 bases). This CDR3 has 11 amino acids. Germline-derived CDR1 and CDR2 are MRHNA and SNTAGT.

The V and J genes are TRBV6-1 and TRBJ2-5, with a possible D match to TRBD1 (5 bases). Germline V gene lookup returns CDR1 MNHNS and CDR2 SASEGT. Trimming removed 6 bases at V and 3 bases at J, with 14 bases between. This CDR3 comprises 14 residues. The CDR3 sequence: CASSDSDREETQYF. CDR3 bases: TGTGCCAGCAGCGACTCCGACAGAGAAGAGACCCAGTACTTC.

This clone was observed a handful of times. The rearrangement joins TRBV27 to TRBJ2-2, with D perhaps matching TRBD1 (5 bases). Germline V gene lookup returns CDR1 MNHEY and CDR2 SMNVEV (reference sequence). V lost 5 bases and J lost 3, with 10 bases in between. CDR3 length equals 14 residues. DNA for the CDR3: TGTGCCAGCAGTACCGCAGGGTACACCGGGGAGCTGTTTTTT. Protein product: CASSTAGYTGELFF.

The chain recombines TRBV29-1 with TRBJ2-1, with 10 bases matching TRBD2. The CDR3 spans 16 residues. Looked up from germline, CDR1 is SQVTM and CDR2 is ANQGSEA. The junction had 8 bases not matched to a gene; V was cut back by 3 bases and J by 3 bases. The CDR3 loop is CSVEGGLADDYNEQFF. CDR3 nucleotide sequence: TGCAGCGTTGAGGGAGGACTAGCGGACGACTACAATGAGCAGTTCTTC.

The chain has TRBV7-9 and TRBJ1-2; D unresolved. The CDR3 sequence is 13 residues long. Between the trimmed V and J ends, which lost 1 base and 4 bases, there was a span of 7 bases. The germline CDR1 and CDR2 sequences are SEHNR and FQNEAQ (reference sequence). CDR3 loop: CASSLENSYGYTF. The CDR3 nucleotides are TGTGCCAGCAGCTTAGAGAACAGCTATGGCTACACCTTC.

This chain joins TRBV27 and TRBJ1-2, with D uncertain. V was pared by 3 bases and J by 2 bases, with 7 bases between. The CDR3 covers 13 residues. The germline gives CDR1 MNHEY, CDR2 SMNVEV (reference sequence). CDR3 bases: TGTGCCAGCAGTTTTAACAGAAACTATGGCTACACCTTC. As protein: CASSFNRNYGYTF.

This chain links TRBV28 with TRBJ2-2, with a tentative D call TRBD2 (5 bases). The V gene lost 3 bases and the J gene lost 4 bases, with 6 bases spanning the gap. The germline gives CDR1 MDHEN, CDR2 SYDVKM. There are 13 residues in the CDR3. CDR3 residues: CASSLEVTGELFF. CDR3 DNA sequence: TGTGCCAGCAGTTTGGAGGTCACCGGGGAGCTGTTTTTT.

This clone was picked up a small number of times. V gene TRBV5-6 combines with J gene TRBJ2-5; 9 bases fit TRBD1. Germline lookup yields CDR1 SGHDT and CDR2 YYEEEE. The trim removed 5 bases at V and 2 bases at J, leaving 7 bases unmatched. The CDR3 is 15 residues long. The CDR3 DNA sequence: TGTGCCAGCAGATTGACAGGGGGGAATCAAGAGACCCAGTACTTC. It specifies CASRLTGGNQETQYF.

The rearrangement links TRBV5-1 to TRBJ1-4; D gene uncertain. V dropped 0 bases and J dropped 4 bases, with 7 bases sitting between them. The CDR3 covers 14 residues. Germline-derived CDR1 and CDR2 are SGHRS and YFSETQ. The CDR3 region is CASSLEFVNEKLFF. The DNA of the CDR3 is TGCGCCAGCAGCTTGGAATTCGTTAATGAAAAACTGTTTTTT.

Regarding this clone: The junction departs from germline at one end; a sequencing error may be responsible. The identical CDR3 is also encoded by other nucleotide sequences in the sample. This rearrangement joins TRBV5-6 to TRBJ1-5; TRBD1 is a possible D gene (6 bases). CDR3 length equals 15 residues. Looked up from germline, CDR1 is SGHDT and CDR2 is YYEEEE. The DNA for the CDR3 is TGTGCCAGCAGGCCCGGTCCAGGGGACCATCAGCCCCAGCACTTT. As protein: CASRPGPGDHQPQHF.

The chain is built from TRBV6-5 and TRBJ2-7; perhaps TRBD2 as D (6 bases). The CDR3 loop spans 13 amino acids. Germline assignment: CDR1 MNHEY and CDR2 SVGAGI. The V end lost 5 bases, the J end lost 9 bases, and 17 bases lay between the germline ends. CDR3 DNA sequence: TGTGCCAGCAGTCCCGGACTACTGGGAGGGCAGTACTTC. Its translation is CASSPGLLGGQYF.